These 22 T cell receptor beta chains came from one sample sequenced in a study of shared clonotypes between healthy human individuals. Profiling relied on immunoSEQ multiplex PCR, and the TCRdb table lists in-frame clones only, not all of them. The data show hundreds of thousands of clones, over 65% seen once. The material sequenced was memory CD4+ T cells sorted from blood. Indicated subset: CD45RA-negative fraction. The receptor source for this set is a young woman in good health.

Notes on this clone: Other nucleotide sequences in the sample specify the same CDR3. The chain has TRBV7-2 and TRBJ1-2; TRBD1 matches at 10 bases. The CDR3 runs 15 residues. The V and J ends lost 5 bases and 2 bases, in that order; junction bases with no gene match: 5. Germline V gene sequence: CDR1 SGHTA, CDR2 FQGNSA. The CDR3 reads CASSPGTGVNYGYTF. The CDR3 nucleotides are TGTGCCAGCAGCCCAGGGACAGGGGTAAACTATGGCTACACCTTC.

V and J are TRBV19 and TRBJ1-1; TRBD1 is a possible D gene (6 bases). Germline CDR1 is LNHDA and CDR2 is SQIVND (reference sequence). The CDR3 runs 15 residues. Deletions cut 5 bases from V and 4 bases from J, with 17 bases between. As DNA, the CDR3 is TGTGCCAGTAGTGCCAAAACCACAGGGAGCACTGAAGCTTTCTTT. Residues: CASSAKTTGSTEAFF.

This clone has a single count. J is TRBJ2-7 and V is TRBV6-5, with 9 bases that match TRBD2. This CDR3 has 15 amino acids. With 6 bases clipped from V and 0 bases from J, the junction kept 6 bases outside the gene matches. Germline values: CDR1 MNHEY, CDR2 SVGAGI. The CDR3 nucleotides read TGTGCCAGCAGCTTAGCGGGAGCGAGCTCCTACGAGCAGTACTTC. Its translation: CASSLAGASSYEQYF.

The DNA for the CDR3 is TGTGCCAGTAGTATGTGGGGAGGTGAAGCTTTCTTT. This encodes CASSMWGGEAFF. The genes are TRBV19 and TRBJ1-1; D unclear. The germline V gene has CDR1 LNHDA and CDR2 SQIVND (reference sequence). V gave up 3 bases and J gave up 7 bases, with 9 bases separating them. This CDR3 region has 12 residues.

The gene calls are TRBV5-1 and TRBJ2-7; 10 nucleotides match TRBD2. The J segment lost 7 bases and the V segment lost 4 bases, leaving 17 bases of the junction unmatched. Germline CDR1 is SGHRS and CDR2 is YFSETQ. The CDR3 runs 17 residues. The CDR3 DNA reads as TGCGCCAGCAGCCCACCCAATGAGCGGGAGGGCCGGCGGGAGCAGTACTTC. The encoded protein is CASSPPNEREGRREQYF.

This chain links TRBV5-1 with TRBJ2-3; D might be TRBD2 (5 bases). The CDR3 sequence is 14 residues long. CDR1 SGHRS and CDR2 YFSETQ come from the germline V gene. V was clipped by 5 bases and J by 2 bases, with 12 bases between them. DNA for the CDR3: TGCGCCAGCAGTACCGGGATAGTCACAGATACGCAGTATTTT. Its protein product is CASSTGIVTDTQYF.

The V and J genes are TRBV28 and TRBJ2-7; 7 bases are a match to TRBD2. V trimming: 6 bases; J trimming: 1 base; junction bases outside the gene matches: 15. The CDR3 loop spans 17 amino acids. CDR1 and CDR2 from the germline V gene are MDHEN and SYDVKM. The CDR3 DNA sequence: TGTGCCAGCAGCCCTTTCTTGGACCCTAGCGGATCCTACGAGCAGTACTTC. It encodes CASSPFLDPSGSYEQYF. The full variable domain, its missing parts supplied by reference TRBV28 and TRBJ2-7, is DVKVTQSSRYLVKRTGEKVFLECVQDMDHENMFWYRQDPGLGLRLIYFSYDVKMKEKGDIPEGYSVSREKKERFSLILESASTNQTSMYLCASSPFLDPSGSYEQYFGPGTRLTVT.

The rearrangement links TRBV18 to TRBJ1-1; 12 bases align to TRBD1. V dropped 3 bases and J dropped 3; count of bases not matched to a gene: 5. The CDR3 has 16 amino acids. Germline CDR1 and CDR2: KGHSH and LQKENI. The CDR3 bases are TGTGCCAGCTCACCCGGGACAGGGGGCCTTTACACTGAAGCTTTCTTT. Protein sequence: CASSPGTGGLYTEAFF.

V usage is TRBV2 and J usage is TRBJ2-2, with D tentatively TRBD2 (5 bases). Trimming took 11 bases from V and 1 from J, leaving 8 bases between them. The V gene's germline CDR1 is SNHLY and CDR2 FYNNEI. CDR3 length equals 12 residues. The CDR3 DNA follows: TGTGCCGCGGGCCTGAACACCGGGGAGCTGTTTTTT. Translated: CAAGLNTGELFF.

This clone appeared a single time. This rearrangement joins TRBV11-2 to TRBJ2-2; no reliable D call. The CDR3 consists of 12 residues. V was pared by 3 bases and J by 8 bases, with 7 bases between. CDR1 SGHAT and CDR2 FQNNGV come from the germline V gene. The CDR3 loop reads CASSFDIGELFF. The DNA for the CDR3 is TGTGCCAGCAGCTTTGACATTGGGGAGCTGTTTTTT.

The chain has TRBV27 and TRBJ2-1, with a tentative D call TRBD2 (7 bases). From germline, CDR1 is MNHEY and CDR2 SMNVEV (reference sequence). The CDR3 extends over 17 amino acids. V was pared by 6 bases and J by 5 bases, with 23 bases between. The DNA for the CDR3 is TGTGCCAGCAGACTGATTGGGGCGCGGGGGCCCAACAATGAGCAGTTCTTC. This encodes CASRLIGARGPNNEQFF.

The chain links TRBV28 to TRBJ1-5; a possible D gene is TRBD1 (6 bases). CDR1 MDHEN and CDR2 SYDVKM come from the germline V gene. The V gene lost 3 bases and the J gene lost 2 bases, with 17 bases spanning the gap. This CDR3 has 17 amino acids. The CDR3 nucleotides are TGTGCCAGCAGTTTTTCCGGACAGAATCGGGGCAATCAGCCCCAGCATTTT. Translating it yields CASSFSGQNRGNQPQHF.

This clone has at least ten counts. This chain joins TRBV19 and TRBJ1-5, with 8 positions matching TRBD1. V was pared by 3 bases and J by 6 bases, with 4 bases of the junction left unmatched. The germline V gene encodes CDR1 LNHDA and CDR2 SQIVND (reference sequence). The CDR3 has 14 residues. The CDR3 here is CASSMTGVRQPQHF. CDR3 sequence (DNA): TGTGCCAGTAGTATGACAGGGGTTCGTCAGCCCCAGCATTTT.

This sequence joins TRBV18 and TRBJ2-7, with 9 positions matching TRBD1. V shed 3 bases, J shed 4 bases, and the junction held 7 bases outside the gene matches. This CDR3 is built from 15 residues. In germline, CDR1 is KGHSH, CDR2 LQKENI. CDR3 nucleotides: TGTGCCAGCTCACCCGGGACAGGGAACGAATACGAGCAGTACTTC. Its protein is CASSPGTGNEYEQYF. Full variable domain (missing parts from reference TRBV18 and TRBJ2-7): NAGVMQNPRHLVRRRGQEARLRCSPMKGHSHVYWYRQLPEEGLKFMVYLQKENIIDESGMPKERFSAEFPKEGPSILRIQQVVRGDSAAYFCASSPGTGNEYEQYFGPGTRLTVT.

This clone was counted between two and nine times. The V and J genes are TRBV5-4 and TRBJ1-1; 8 bases fit TRBD1. This CDR3 contains 17 residues. In germline, CDR1 is SGHNT, CDR2 YYREEE (reference sequence). The ends lost 0 bases at V and 3 bases at J; junction bases unmatched: 10. The CDR3 DNA sequence: TGTGCCAGCAGCTTGGGGACAGGGTCAATTGGGCACACTGAAGCTTTCTTT. Amino acid sequence: CASSLGTGSIGHTEAFF.

The gene calls are TRBV25-1 and TRBJ2-3; 10 positions agree with TRBD2. CDR3 size: 15 residues. V lost 10 bases and J lost 0; bases outside the gene matches: 7. Germline CDR1 MGHDK, CDR2 SYGVNS. CDR3 in DNA: TGTGCCACCCTCGGACTAGCGGAGAGCACAGATACGCAGTATTTT. It yields the protein CATLGLAESTDTQYF.

This clone was observed once. The chain carries TRBV6-5 and TRBJ2-1, with D maybe TRBD1 (6 bases). The CDR3 loop spans 12 amino acids. The germline V gene has CDR1 MNHEY and CDR2 SVGAGI. Trimming cost V 6 bases and J 5 bases, with 8 bases left between them. Here the CDR3 DNA reads TGTGCCAGCAGGGACAGAAACAATGAGCAGTTCTTC. Protein sequence: CASRDRNNEQFF.

With respect to this clone: A much larger clone sits a single nucleotide away, making a read error possible. V gene TRBV7-9 combines with J gene TRBJ2-2; D unclear. This CDR3 is built from 13 residues. V lost 0 bases and J 3 bases, leaving 2 bases between the germline ends. Germline V CDR1 and CDR2: SEHNR, FQNEAQ (reference sequence). In DNA form, the CDR3 reads TGTGCCAGCAGCTTAGCGGACACCGGGGAGCTGTTTTTT. Its translation is CASSLADTGELFF.

J is TRBJ2-3 and V is TRBV30; 9 bases agree with TRBD2. This CDR3 is built from 14 residues. Germline CDR1 reads GTSNPN; CDR2 reads SVGIG (reference sequence). J lost 7 bases, V lost 0 bases, and 5 bases had no gene match. CDR3 nucleotides: TGTGCCTGGAGTGTTAGCGGGAGTCGAAATACGCAGTATTTT. It encodes CAWSVSGSRNTQYF.

This sequence joins TRBV5-8 and TRBJ1-5; D ambiguous. V lost 4 bases and J lost 5, with 13 bases in between. Germline V CDR1 and CDR2: SGHTS, YDEGEE. The CDR3 length is 14 residues. The DNA of the CDR3 is TGTGCCAGCAGCGACGGACGGCGCCATCAGCCCCAGCATTTT. It encodes CASSDGRRHQPQHF.

In its sample, this clone was seen a few times. In DNA form, the CDR3 reads TGTGCTAGTGGCATAGGGACAATCCCAGATACGCAGTATTTT. This encodes CASGIGTIPDTQYF. The rearrangement links TRBV12-5 to TRBJ2-3, with D maybe TRBD1 (6 bases). The CDR3 has 14 amino acids. Looked up from germline, CDR1 is LGHNT and CDR2 is FRNRAP. The ends were cut back, 6 bases at V and 4 bases at J, with 14 bases in the middle.

As regards this clone: Other nucleotide sequences from this sample produce the same CDR3. The genes are TRBV30 and TRBJ2-2; D gene unclear. From germline, CDR1 is GTSNPN and CDR2 SVGIG (reference sequence). This CDR3 is built from 11 residues. V lost 3 bases to trimming and J lost 4 bases, with 3 bases between them. CDR3 DNA: TGTGCCTGGAGGCCCACCGGGGAGCTGTTTTTT. Translating gives CAWRPTGELFF.